One T cell receptor beta chain is described in this entry. Under the authors' procedure: Counts of nucleated cells, estimated from reference gene primer amplification, were obtained. Assay used: immunoSEQ multiplex PCR; TCRdb lists only in-frame clones, some missing. That table gives V, J and clone size, and the DNA gave D and trimming. Altogether approximately 300,000 clones are present, about 89% being singletons, with the ten largest covering 5% to 7%. The CDR3 is 16 residues long. Trimming removed 4 bases at V and 0 bases at J, with 12 bases between. The germline CDR1 and CDR2 sequences are SGHVS and FQNEAQ. This entry belongs to a study of blood T cell repertoires in COVID-19. At the level of the study: Sources were T cells, B-cell-depleted T cells, or PBMCs; the material itself was cDNA or gDNA.

The V gene is TRBV7-8, the J gene TRBJ1-4; a weak D match, TRBD1 (6 bases). The sequence was collected from a man between 18 and 29 years old who had recovered from COVID-19. Sequenced: peripheral blood. In DNA, the CDR3 is TGTGCCAGCAGCTCACAGGGCCCTGCAACTAATGAAAAACTGTTTTTT. Protein: CASSSQGPATNEKLFF.